Reported below is one T cell receptor (beta chain). What this receptor recognizes is not known. Base-call qualities are not available, and no considerably larger clone is one nucleotide away. Sequencing of TCRB CDR3 was done on genomic DNA with the immunoSEQ assay. As for the original processing: When patient CD8+ clones exceeding 1% were checked against published virus-specific TCRB sequences, only a few matched. Nothing other than productive TCRB rearrangements was included in the analyses. Clonality was expressed as a Shannon entropy-based productive clonality index, with each clone defined by a unique TCRB CDR3 sequence. To calculate repertoire overlap between two samples, the template counts of each clone were considered relative to each sample's total templates. V-gene usage measured by flow cytometry correlated with TCRB sequencing V-gene usage, with a Spearman r of approximately 0.66. TCRdb obtained this table from immuneACCESS and retained in-frame rearrangements with V and J assigned. These tables miss some clones; where compared with another copy, unresolved V genes account for less than half of the shortfall, and the remainder is unexplained. V, J and clone size are those of that table, while D and trimming were read from the DNA. For this sample there are about 18,000 clones; around 67% appear just once. In total, the top ten clones hold over 15% of the sample.

The junction carries 17 bases between V and J, which are trimmed by 8 bases and 1 base respectively. From its cysteine to its phenylalanine, the CDR3 spans 15 amino acids. The DNA shown is the 45-base CDR3, in frame from base 1. For CDR1 and CDR2, the germline V gene lists MNHEY and SVGAGI. Positive magnetic bead selection on an AutoMACS was used to isolate CD4+ and CD8+ cells, with flow cytometry used to check purity. Initial screening for clonal expansions relied on flow cytometry with a TCR V beta antibody panel, after which sorted CD8+ fractions underwent TCRB deep sequencing for characterization. Peripheral blood mononuclear cells were obtained using density gradient separation with Ficoll-Paque PLUS. DNA from CD4-enriched, CD8-enriched or PBMC samples was extracted using Nucleospin Tissue or Tissue XS kits and then quantified on a Qubit 2.0 fluorometer. The data were obtained in a study of somatic mutations in cytotoxic T cells in rheumatoid arthritis (dated by TCRdb to about 2017). The study in broad terms: Before any treatment started and right after they were diagnosed, patients gave peripheral blood samples (less than 33 ml EDTA). Some T-cell populations stained with V beta antibodies were sorted by flow on a FACSAria II or Sony SH800 to nearly 100% purity, with sorted V beta1+ cells additionally subjected to TCRB sequencing. In newly diagnosed rheumatoid arthritis without treatment, the study examined if expanded CD8+ T-cell clones harbor somatic mutations, relying on TCRB deep sequencing to characterize clonality. A total of around 65 rheumatoid arthritis patients and under 25 healthy controls underwent TCRB deep sequencing. Patient and control groups had essentially identical median ages. The paper's findings and limits, for the study overall: In about an eighth of the roughly 60 patients the largest CD8+ clone exceeded 20% of CD8+ cells, and several identical CD8+ TCRB sequences were shared between blood and synovial fluid. An increase of CD8+ clonality with age was seen in patients (Spearman r ~ 0.47) but not in healthy controls. The slight TRBV07 underrepresentation in patients was not adjusted for multiple comparisons. There was no significant difference in CD8+ T-cell clonality between rheumatoid arthritis patients and age-matched healthy controls. Viral specificity could not be ruled out by absence from virus-specific databases, and the antigen targets of the expanded CD8+ clones remained unknown.

The TCR originated in an adult with rheumatoid arthritis. Specimen: CD8+ T cells sorted from blood. The V and J genes are TRBV6-5 and TRBJ2-5; perhaps TRBD2 is the D gene, with 8 bases matching. The CDR3: CASGGGGTVQETQYF. The nucleotide sequence is TGTGCCAGCGGGGGCGGGGGGACAGTCCAAGAGACCCAGTACTTC.